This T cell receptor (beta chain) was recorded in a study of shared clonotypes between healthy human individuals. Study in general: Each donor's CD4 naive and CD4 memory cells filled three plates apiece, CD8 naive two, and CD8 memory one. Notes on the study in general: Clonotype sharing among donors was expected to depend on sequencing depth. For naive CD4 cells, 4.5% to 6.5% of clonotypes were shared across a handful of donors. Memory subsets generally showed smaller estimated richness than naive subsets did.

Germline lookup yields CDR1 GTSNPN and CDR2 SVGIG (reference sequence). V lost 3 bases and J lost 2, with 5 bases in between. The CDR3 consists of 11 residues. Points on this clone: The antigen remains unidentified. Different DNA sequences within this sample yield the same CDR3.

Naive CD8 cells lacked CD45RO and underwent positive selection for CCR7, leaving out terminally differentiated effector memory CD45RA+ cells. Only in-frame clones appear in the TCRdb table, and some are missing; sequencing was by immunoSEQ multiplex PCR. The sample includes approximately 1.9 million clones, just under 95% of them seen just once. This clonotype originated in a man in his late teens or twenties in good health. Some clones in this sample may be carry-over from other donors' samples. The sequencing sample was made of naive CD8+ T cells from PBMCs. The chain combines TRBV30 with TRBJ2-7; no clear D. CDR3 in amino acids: CAWRTAYEQYF. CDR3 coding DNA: TGTGCCTGGAGAACAGCCTACGAGCAGTACTTC.